This T cell receptor beta chain originates from a study of blood T cell repertoires in COVID-19. In the authors' methods: Researchers report that nucleated cell counts were estimated from reference gene primer amplification. Measured with immunoSEQ multiplex PCR; TCRdb has only the in-frame clones, and not every one. Clone size and V and J calls were adopted from that table, with D and trimming inferred from the DNA. The data show roughly 160,000 clones, about 88% seen once. The CDR3 length is 16 residues. The TCR comes from a man aged 50-59 years who had recovered from COVID-19. V usage is TRBV21-1 and J usage is TRBJ2-7; the D call in the table, TRBD1, was not verified against the DNA. TRBV21-1 corresponds to a pseudogene. Sample: peripheral blood. The CDR3 region has the DNA TGTGCCAGCATCCCAAAGACACACCATAGAATCTACGAGCAGTACTTC. Amino acid sequence: CASIPKTHHRIYEQYF.